Following are 16 T cell receptor beta chains from one sample sequenced in a study of T-cell memory formation after mild COVID-19. A single record per CDR3 protein comes from TCRdb applying MiXCR to the 5' RACE reads. The table includes about 400,000 distinct CDR3 sequences, roughly an eighth detected once. Source material: PBMCs or a T cell subset sorted from them (not recorded which). These TCRs come from a man between 18 and 29 years old who had mild COVID-19 (a few samples of this study predate the infection). Cell type and time point are not known.

The genes are TRBV5-1 and TRBJ1-1; a weak D match, TRBD1 (5 bases). CDR1 and CDR2 (germline): SGHRS, YFSETQ. Trimming shortened V by 1 base and J by 0 bases, and 7 bases separated the two germline ends. This CDR3 has 14 amino acids. CDR3 in DNA: TGCGCCAGCAGCTTGTGGGGGGTGAACACTGAAGCTTTCTTT. Protein product: CASSLWGVNTEAFF.

This clonotype was found a few times. The V gene is TRBV5-1, the J gene TRBJ2-1; possible D gene TRBD2, 6 bases. Germline assignment: CDR1 SGHRS and CDR2 YFSETQ. Trimming pared 4 bases from V and 5 bases from J, leaving 19 bases between. The length of the CDR3 is 16 residues. The CDR3 sequence is CASSQSAGTGHNEQFF. In DNA, the CDR3 is TGCGCCAGCAGCCAGAGTGCGGGGACGGGGCACAATGAGCAGTTCTTC.

This clonotype showed up many times. The gene calls are TRBV6-5 and TRBJ2-1; D perhaps matches TRBD2 (6 bases). The CDR3 covers 15 residues. Trimming removed 0 bases from V and 4 bases from J, with 10 bases in between. Germline CDR1 and CDR2: MNHEY and SVGAGI. The DNA for the CDR3 is TGTGCCAGCAGTTACTCGGCGGGGTCGTACAATGAGCAGTTCTTC. Translating gives CASSYSAGSYNEQFF.

The chain joins TRBV9 to TRBJ1-1; D not resolved. The V gene's germline CDR1 is SGDLS and CDR2 YYNGEE. This CDR3 region has 15 residues. Trimming left V 3 bases short and J 0 bases short, with 12 bases between. CDR3 DNA sequence: TGTGCCAGCAGCGGGGCTTCGACACTGAACACTGAAGCTTTCTTT. It is translated as CASSGASTLNTEAFF. Filled out from reference TRBV9 and TRBJ1-1, the complete variable domain reads DSGVTQTPKHLITATGQRVTLRCSPRSGDLSVYWYQQSLDQGLQFLIQYYNGEERAKGNILERFSAQQFPDLHSELNLSSLELGDSALYFCASSGASTLNTEAFFGQGTRLTVV.

This chain connects TRBV18 to TRBJ2-3, with 9 nucleotides matching TRBD2. CDR1 and CDR2 from the germline V gene are KGHSH and LQKENI. Trimming cost V 4 bases and J 2 bases; bases outside gene matches: 4. The CDR3 is made up of 15 amino acids. CDR3 amino acids: CASSHLAGHTDTQYF. Written as DNA, the CDR3 is TGTGCCAGCTCACATCTAGCGGGACACACAGATACGCAGTATTTT.

This clonotype was seen at least ten times. V usage is TRBV6-2 or TRBV6-3 and J usage is TRBJ2-3; weak D call: TRBD2 (6 bases). Germline CDR1 is MNHEY and CDR2 is SVGEGT. Deletions cut 8 bases from V and 4 bases from J, with 22 bases between. The CDR3 has 16 residues. Written as DNA, the CDR3 is TGTGCCAGCTGGGGACTTTTTTCCTCCCGGGCAGATACGCAGTATTTT. Protein sequence: CASWGLFSSRADTQYF.

The gene calls are TRBV29-1 and TRBJ1-2, with TRBD1 matching over 8 bases. Trimming cost V 4 bases and J 7 bases; bases outside gene matches: 5. Germline-derived CDR1 and CDR2 are SQVTM and ANQGSEA. The CDR3 has 12 amino acids. For the CDR3, the DNA is TGCAGCGTTGGACAGGGGTTGAGTGGCTACACCTTC. It translates to CSVGQGLSGYTF.

This clonotype has only a few counts. The chain employs TRBV4-1 and TRBJ2-5; 11 bases match TRBD2. This CDR3 region has 16 residues. V shed 1 base and J 2 bases; nucleotides not matched to a gene: 3. Per the germline V gene, CDR1 is MGHRA and CDR2 is YSYEKL. For the CDR3, the DNA is TGCGCCAGCAGCCAAGGGGGACTAGCGGATCAAGAGACCCAGTACTTC. Its protein is CASSQGGLADQETQYF.

In its sample, this clonotype was seen many times. The chain couples TRBV5-1 to TRBJ2-3; 12 bases are a match to TRBD1. V shed 0 bases, J shed 8 bases, and the junction held 16 bases outside the gene matches. The CDR3 is made up of 19 amino acids. Germline assignment: CDR1 SGHRS and CDR2 YFSETQ. The CDR3 protein is CASSLGGDRGPSSPTTQYF. In nucleotides, the CDR3 is TGCGCCAGCAGCTTGGGGGGGGACAGGGGGCCCTCCTCACCCACTACGCAGTATTTT.

This clonotype has more than one count but fewer than ten. The CDR3 coding sequence is TGTGCCAGCAGATCGGACAGGGGGGTAAATCAGCCCCAGCATTTT. Translation gives CASRSDRGVNQPQHF. This sequence joins TRBV6-2 or TRBV6-3 and TRBJ1-5, with 10 bases fitting TRBD1. The CDR3 consists of 15 residues. CDR1 MNHEY and CDR2 SVGEGT come from the germline V gene. Trimming at V came to 6 bases and at J to 4 bases, leaving 6 bases not matched to a gene.

This clonotype came up a few times. This chain joins TRBV6-1 and TRBJ1-4; 9 nucleotides line up with TRBD1. The germline V gene encodes CDR1 MNHNS and CDR2 SASEGT. This CDR3 has 11 residues. The V and J ends lost 5 bases and 13 bases, in that order; junction bases with no gene match: 2. In DNA, the CDR3 is TGTGCCAGCAGTTCGACAGGGGGACTGTTTTTT. It codes for CASSSTGGLFF.

This clonotype was counted only a few times. V gene TRBV15 combines with J gene TRBJ2-2; no definite D call. The CDR3 is made up of 14 amino acids. The V end lost 0 bases, the J end lost 8 bases, and 10 bases lay between the germline ends. Germline CDR1 LNHNV, CDR2 YYDKDF (reference sequence). The CDR3 DNA reads as TGTGCCACCAGCAGAGATACAAGGGTGGGGGAGCTGTTTTTT. It specifies CATSRDTRVGELFF.

This clonotype was found a few times. For the CDR3, the DNA is TGTGCCAGTAGTGCTCCTACCCGGACAGGGGAACCCCCGTGGCAGTACTTC. It translates to CASSAPTRTGEPPWQYF. V usage is TRBV19 and J usage is TRBJ2-7; the match to TRBD1 covers 9 bases. V dropped 5 bases and J dropped 9; count of bases not matched to a gene: 20. CDR1 is LNHDA, CDR2 SQIVND, per germline (reference sequence). The CDR3 runs to 17 residues.

In this sample, this clonotype turned up a few times. The chain carries TRBV5-1 and TRBJ2-7, with 7 bases aligning to TRBD1. CDR1 is SGHRS and CDR2 is YFSETQ in the germline V gene. With V trimmed by 4 bases and J by 3 bases, 7 bases remained unmatched. The CDR3 loop spans 14 amino acids. The CDR3 DNA reads TGCGCCAGCAGCCCCCGACAGGGACACTACGAGCAGTACGTC. Translation: CASSPRQGHYEQYV.

The chain links TRBV5-1 to TRBJ2-5; D gene ambiguous. Trimming pared 4 bases from V and 1 base from J, leaving 11 bases between. The CDR3 loop spans 14 amino acids. Germline V lookup: CDR1 SGHRS, CDR2 YFSETQ. The CDR3 here is CASSVGPFQETQYF. CDR3 in DNA: TGCGCCAGCAGCGTAGGACCGTTCCAAGAGACCCAGTACTTC.

The gene calls are TRBV12-3 or TRBV12-4 and TRBJ1-1; D uncertain. The CDR3 contains 14 residues. V shed 6 bases and J shed 1 base, with 12 bases lying between them. Written as DNA, the CDR3 is TGTGCCAGCAGGGGGAACCAGACGAACACTGAAGCTTTCTTT. It is translated as CASRGNQTNTEAFF.